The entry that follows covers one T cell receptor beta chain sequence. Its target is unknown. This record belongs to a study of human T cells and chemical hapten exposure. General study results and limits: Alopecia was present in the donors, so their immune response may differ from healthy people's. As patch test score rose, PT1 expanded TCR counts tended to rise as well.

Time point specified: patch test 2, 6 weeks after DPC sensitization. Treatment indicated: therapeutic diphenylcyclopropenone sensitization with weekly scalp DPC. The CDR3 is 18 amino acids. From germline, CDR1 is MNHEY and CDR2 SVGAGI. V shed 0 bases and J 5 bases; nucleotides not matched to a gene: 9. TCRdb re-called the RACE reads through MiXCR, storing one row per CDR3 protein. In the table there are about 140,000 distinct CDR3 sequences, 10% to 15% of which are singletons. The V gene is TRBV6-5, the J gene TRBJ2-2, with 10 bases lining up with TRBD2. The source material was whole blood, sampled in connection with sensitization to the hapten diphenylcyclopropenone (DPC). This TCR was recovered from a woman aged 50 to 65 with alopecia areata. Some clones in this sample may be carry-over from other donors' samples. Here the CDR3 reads CASSYSNLASGSTGELFF. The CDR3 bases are TGTGCCAGCAGTTACTCGAACCTGGCTAGCGGGAGTACCGGGGAGCTGTTTTTT.